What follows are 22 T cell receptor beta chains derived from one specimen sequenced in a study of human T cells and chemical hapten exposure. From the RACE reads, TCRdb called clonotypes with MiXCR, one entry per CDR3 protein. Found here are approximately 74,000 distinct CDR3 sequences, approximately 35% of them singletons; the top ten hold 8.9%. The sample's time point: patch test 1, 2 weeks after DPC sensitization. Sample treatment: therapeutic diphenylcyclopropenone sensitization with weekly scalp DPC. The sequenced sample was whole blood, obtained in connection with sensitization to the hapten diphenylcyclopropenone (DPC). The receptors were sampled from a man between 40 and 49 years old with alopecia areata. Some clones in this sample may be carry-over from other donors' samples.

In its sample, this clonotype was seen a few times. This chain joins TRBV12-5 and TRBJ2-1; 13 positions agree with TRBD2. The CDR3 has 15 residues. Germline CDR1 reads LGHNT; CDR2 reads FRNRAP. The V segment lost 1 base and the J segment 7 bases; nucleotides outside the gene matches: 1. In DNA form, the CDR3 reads TGTGCTAGTGGTTTGGAGGGACTAGCGGGGAATGAGCAGTTCTTC. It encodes CASGLEGLAGNEQFF.

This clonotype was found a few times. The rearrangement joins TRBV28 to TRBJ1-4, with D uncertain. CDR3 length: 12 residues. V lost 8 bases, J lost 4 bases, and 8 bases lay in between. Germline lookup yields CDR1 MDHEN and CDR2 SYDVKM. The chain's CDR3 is CASHGLNEKLFF. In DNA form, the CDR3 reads TGTGCCAGCCACGGTCTTAATGAAAAACTGTTTTTT.

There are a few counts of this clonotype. CDR3 sequence (DNA): TGTGCCTGGAGGCATCCAGACAGGCGAGACACTGAAGCTTTCTTT. This encodes CAWRHPDRRDTEAFF. The chain links TRBV30 to TRBJ1-1, with D perhaps matching TRBD1 (6 bases). Germline assignment: CDR1 GTSNPN and CDR2 SVGIG (reference sequence). This CDR3 contains 15 residues. V was cut by 3 bases and J by 3 bases, with 17 bases left in between.

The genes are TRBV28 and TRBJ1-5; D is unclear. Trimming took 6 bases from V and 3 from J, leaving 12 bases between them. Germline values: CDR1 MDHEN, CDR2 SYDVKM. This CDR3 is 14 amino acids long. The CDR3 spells CASSGRGFNQPQHF. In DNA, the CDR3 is TGTGCCAGCAGCGGACGGGGATTCAATCAGCCCCAGCATTTT.

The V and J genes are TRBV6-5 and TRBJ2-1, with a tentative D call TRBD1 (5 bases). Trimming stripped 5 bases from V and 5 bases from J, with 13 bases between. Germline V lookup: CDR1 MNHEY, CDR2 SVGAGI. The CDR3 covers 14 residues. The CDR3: CASSPLDRNNEQFF. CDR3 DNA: TGTGCCAGCAGTCCCCTAGACAGAAACAATGAGCAGTTCTTC.

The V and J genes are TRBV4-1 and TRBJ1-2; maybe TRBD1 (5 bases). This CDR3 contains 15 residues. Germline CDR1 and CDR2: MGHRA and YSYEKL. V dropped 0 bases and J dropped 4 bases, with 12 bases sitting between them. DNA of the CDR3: TGCGCCAGCAGCCAAGATCGGGGGGGGACCTATGGCTACACCTTC. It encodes CASSQDRGGTYGYTF.

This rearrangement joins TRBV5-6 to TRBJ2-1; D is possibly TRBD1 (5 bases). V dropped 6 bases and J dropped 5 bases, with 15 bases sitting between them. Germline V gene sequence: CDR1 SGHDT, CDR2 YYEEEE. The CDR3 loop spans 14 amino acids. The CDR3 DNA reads TGTGCCAGCACTCACGTTACAGGAAACAATGAGCAGTTCTTC. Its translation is CASTHVTGNNEQFF.

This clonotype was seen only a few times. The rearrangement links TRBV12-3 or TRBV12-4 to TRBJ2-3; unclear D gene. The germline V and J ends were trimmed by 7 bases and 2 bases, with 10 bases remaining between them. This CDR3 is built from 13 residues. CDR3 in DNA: TGTGCCAGCAAGCCCTATTCCACAGATACGCAGTATTTT. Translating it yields CASKPYSTDTQYF.

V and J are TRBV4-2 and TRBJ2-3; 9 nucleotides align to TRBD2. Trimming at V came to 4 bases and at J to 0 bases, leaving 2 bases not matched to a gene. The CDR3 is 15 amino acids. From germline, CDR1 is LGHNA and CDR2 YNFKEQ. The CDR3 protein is CASSRLAGSTDTQYF. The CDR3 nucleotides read TGTGCCAGCAGCCGTCTAGCGGGAAGCACAGATACGCAGTATTTT.

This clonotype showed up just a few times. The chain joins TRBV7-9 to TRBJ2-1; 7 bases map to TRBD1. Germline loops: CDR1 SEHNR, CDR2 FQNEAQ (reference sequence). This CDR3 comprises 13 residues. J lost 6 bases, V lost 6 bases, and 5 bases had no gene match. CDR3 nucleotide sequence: TGTGCCAGCAGTACGACAGGGTCCAATGAGCAGTTCTTC. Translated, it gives CASSTTGSNEQFF. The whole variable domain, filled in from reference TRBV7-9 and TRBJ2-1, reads DTGVSQNPRHKITKRGQNVTFRCDPISEHNRLYWYRQTLGQGPEFLTYFQNEAQLEKSRLLSDRFSAERPKGSFSTLEIQRTEQGDSAMYLCASSTTGSNEQFFGPGTRLTVL.

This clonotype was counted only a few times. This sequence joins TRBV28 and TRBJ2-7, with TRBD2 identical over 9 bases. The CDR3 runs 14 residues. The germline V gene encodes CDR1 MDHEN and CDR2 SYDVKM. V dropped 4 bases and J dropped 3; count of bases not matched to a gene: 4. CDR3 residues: CASSSSGIFYEQYF. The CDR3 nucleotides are TGTGCCAGCAGTTCTAGCGGGATTTTCTACGAGCAGTACTTC.

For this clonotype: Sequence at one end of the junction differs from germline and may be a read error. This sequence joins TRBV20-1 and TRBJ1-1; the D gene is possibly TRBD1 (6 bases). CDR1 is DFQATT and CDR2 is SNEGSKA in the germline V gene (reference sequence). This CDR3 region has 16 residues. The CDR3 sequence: CSARVYIQGWDTETFF. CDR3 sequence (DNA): TGCAGTGCTAGAGTATATATACAGGGTTGGGACACTGAAACTTTCTTT.

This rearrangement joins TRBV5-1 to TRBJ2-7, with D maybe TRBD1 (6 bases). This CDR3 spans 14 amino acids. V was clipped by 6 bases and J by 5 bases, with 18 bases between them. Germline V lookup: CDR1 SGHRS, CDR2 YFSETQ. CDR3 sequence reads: CASTQTGGTHEQYF. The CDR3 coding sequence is TGCGCCAGCACCCAGACAGGCGGCACCCACGAGCAGTACTTC.

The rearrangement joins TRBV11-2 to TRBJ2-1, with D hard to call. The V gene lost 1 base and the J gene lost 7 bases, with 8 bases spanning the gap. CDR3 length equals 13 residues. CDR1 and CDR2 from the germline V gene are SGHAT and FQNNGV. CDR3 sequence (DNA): TGTGCCAGCAGCTTAGTTAGGAGTAATGAGCAGTTCTTC. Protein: CASSLVRSNEQFF.

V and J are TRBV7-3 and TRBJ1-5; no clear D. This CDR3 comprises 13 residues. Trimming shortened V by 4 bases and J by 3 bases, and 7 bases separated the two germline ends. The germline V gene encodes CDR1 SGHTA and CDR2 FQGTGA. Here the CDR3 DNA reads TGTGCCAGCAGCTCTGGGCCCAATCAGCCCCAGCATTTT. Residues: CASSSGPNQPQHF.

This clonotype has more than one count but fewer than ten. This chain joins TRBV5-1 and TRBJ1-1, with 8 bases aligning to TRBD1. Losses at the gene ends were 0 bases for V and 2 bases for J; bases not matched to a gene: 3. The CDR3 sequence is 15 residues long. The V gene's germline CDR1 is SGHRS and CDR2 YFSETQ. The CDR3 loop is CASSLAGQVNTEAFF. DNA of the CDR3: TGCGCCAGCAGCTTGGCGGGACAGGTTAACACTGAAGCTTTCTTT.

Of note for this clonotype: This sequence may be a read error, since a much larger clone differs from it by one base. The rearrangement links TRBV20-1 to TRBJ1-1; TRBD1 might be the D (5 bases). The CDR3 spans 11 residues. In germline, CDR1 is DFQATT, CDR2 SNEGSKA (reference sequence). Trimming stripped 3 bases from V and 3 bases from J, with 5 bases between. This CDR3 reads CSARTDTEAFF. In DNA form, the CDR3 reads TGCAGTGCTAGGACAGACACTGAAGCTTTCTTT.

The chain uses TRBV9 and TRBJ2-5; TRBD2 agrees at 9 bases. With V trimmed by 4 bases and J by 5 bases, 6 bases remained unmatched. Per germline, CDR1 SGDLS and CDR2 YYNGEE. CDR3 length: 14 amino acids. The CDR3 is CASSLAGAVETQYF. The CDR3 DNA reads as TGTGCCAGCAGCTTAGCGGGAGCGGTGGAGACCCAGTACTTC. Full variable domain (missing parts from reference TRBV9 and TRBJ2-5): DSGVTQTPKHLITATGQRVTLRCSPRSGDLSVYWYQQSLDQGLQFLIQYYNGEERAKGNILERFSAQQFPDLHSELNLSSLELGDSALYFCASSLAGAVETQYFGPGTRLLVL.

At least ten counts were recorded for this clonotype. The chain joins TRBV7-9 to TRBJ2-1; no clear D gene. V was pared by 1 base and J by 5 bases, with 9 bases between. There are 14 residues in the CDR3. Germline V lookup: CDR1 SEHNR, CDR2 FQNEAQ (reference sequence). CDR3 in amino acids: CASSLVQADNEQFF. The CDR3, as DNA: TGTGCCAGCAGCTTAGTCCAGGCCGACAATGAGCAGTTCTTC.

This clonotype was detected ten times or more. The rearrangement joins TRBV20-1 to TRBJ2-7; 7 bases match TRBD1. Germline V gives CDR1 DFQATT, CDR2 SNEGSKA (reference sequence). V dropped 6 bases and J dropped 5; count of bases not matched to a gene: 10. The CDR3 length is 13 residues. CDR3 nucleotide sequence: TGCAGTGCCGATGGGGACAGCCAGCACGAGCAGTACTTC. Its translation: CSADGDSQHEQYF.

CDR3 in amino acids: CASSFRQTGAEKLFF. The CDR3 bases are TGTGCCAGCAGTTTTAGGCAAACCGGGGCAGAAAAACTGTTTTTT. V and J are TRBV12-3 or TRBV12-4 and TRBJ1-4, with D maybe TRBD1 (5 bases). V was trimmed by 3 bases and J by 8 bases, leaving 16 bases between them. This CDR3 spans 15 amino acids.

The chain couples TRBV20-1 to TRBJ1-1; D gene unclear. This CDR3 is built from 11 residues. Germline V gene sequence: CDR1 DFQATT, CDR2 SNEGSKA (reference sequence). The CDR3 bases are TGCAGAGCAGCAGGGAACACTGAAGCTTTCTTT. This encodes CRAAGNTEAFF.